The present TCR beta chain was sequenced within a study of identical twins. TCRdb recomputed calls from the 5' RACE reads with MiXCR, one row per CDR3 protein. This sample has roughly 490,000 distinct CDR3 sequences, with 14% found just once. The ends were cut back, 6 bases at V and 4 bases at J, with 6 bases in the middle. The CDR3 is 10 residues long. Germline CDR1 is DFQATT and CDR2 is SNEGSKA (reference sequence). The same data also went into a second study, on yellow fever vaccine responses in identical twins.

The chain recombines TRBV20-1 with TRBJ1-1; no clear D gene. The sequencing sample was made of CD4+ T cells sorted from blood. This sequence originates from a woman under 30 in good health. The CDR3 is CSALRTEAFF. The CDR3 DNA follows: TGCAGTGCCCTACGCACTGAAGCTTTCTTT.